This paragraph reports one TCR beta chain. This record comes from a study of cytomegalovirus exposure and HLA in healthy donors. The CDR3 sequence is 14 residues long. Germline V lookup: CDR1 MNHEY, CDR2 SMNVEV (reference sequence). V shed 5 bases and J 6 bases; nucleotides not matched to a gene: 9. Data came from immunoSEQ multiplex PCR; TCRdb stores just in-frame clones and leaves some out. Among about 150,000 clones listed, about 80% were seen once. Separate from the roughly 670-subject first cohort, the 120-subject validation cohort was the one that the donors belonged to. Sequenced input: PBMCs. The chain joins TRBV27 to TRBJ1-2, with 7 bases identical to TRBD1. This receptor was obtained from a man younger than 45 in good health and CMV-seropositive. The CDR3 is CASSPLTGQHGYTF. The CDR3, as DNA: TGTGCCAGCAGTCCACTGACAGGGCAGCATGGCTACACCTTC.